There are many counts of the clone carrying this TCR beta chain. As yet, its antigen is unknown. The lymph nodes were axillary draining lymph nodes from breast cancer patients. Each CDR3 protein is one row after TCRdb ran MiXCR on the multiplex PCR reads. The sample has over 200,000 distinct CDR3 sequences, less than 40% seen once; the top ten hold about 3.9%. This record comes from a study of breast tumors, draining lymph nodes, adjacent tissues. Study outcomes and limitations: Compared with basal-like, luminal-like tumors shared significantly more repertoire with nontumor tissue.

The CDR3 spans 15 residues. J lost 3 bases, V lost 6 bases, and 9 bases had no gene match. Per the germline V gene, CDR1 is LNHDA and CDR2 is SQIVND (reference sequence). The chain uses TRBV19 and TRBJ2-3; 7 positions match TRBD2. Sequenced sample: axillary lymph node tissue. The receptor's source is a female donor with breast cancer. Some clones in this sample may be carry-over from other donors' samples. CDR3: CASRGGGRGTDTQYF. In DNA, the CDR3 is TGTGCCAGTAGGGGCGGCGGGAGAGGAACAGATACGCAGTATTTT.